This note documents a single TCR beta chain sequence. The V segment lost 5 bases and the J segment 4 bases; nucleotides outside the gene matches: 9. The CDR3 totals 15 residues. Per the germline V gene, CDR1 is SGHTA and CDR2 is FQGNSA. The sample comes from a study of T-cell reconstitution after alpha-beta-depleted transplantation in children. Unique molecular identifiers were used to barcode this TCRbeta library. TCRdb analysed the PCR reads with MiXCR anew, one entry per CDR3 protein. The table records under 750,000 distinct CDR3 sequences, more than 20% of them present only once. The receptor was derived from a boy under two years old who had a stem cell transplant for acute myeloid leukemia, so the T cells may come from the graft donor. This specimen was PBMCs, mostly from graft donor cells, taken 360 days after TCRalphabeta/CD19-depleted stem cell transplant. V is TRBV7-2 and J is TRBJ1-2; 8 positions match TRBD1. The CDR3 here is CASSLGQGDSYGYTF. Written as DNA, the CDR3 is TGTGCCAGCAGCCTCGGACAGGGAGACTCCTATGGCTACACCTTC.